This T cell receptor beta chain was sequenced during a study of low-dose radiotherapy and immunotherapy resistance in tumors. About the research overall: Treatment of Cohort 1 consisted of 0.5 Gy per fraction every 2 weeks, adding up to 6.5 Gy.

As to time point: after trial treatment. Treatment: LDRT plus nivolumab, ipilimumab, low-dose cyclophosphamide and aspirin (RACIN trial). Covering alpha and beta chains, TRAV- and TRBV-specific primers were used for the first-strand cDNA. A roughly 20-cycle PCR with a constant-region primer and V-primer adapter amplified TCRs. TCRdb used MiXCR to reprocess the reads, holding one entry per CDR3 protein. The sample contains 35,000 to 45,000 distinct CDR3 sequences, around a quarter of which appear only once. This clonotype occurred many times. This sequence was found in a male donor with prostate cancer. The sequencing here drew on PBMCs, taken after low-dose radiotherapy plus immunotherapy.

The CDR3 DNA is TGTGCCAGCAGCCCCAGACAGATGAACACCGGGGAGCTGTTTTTT. The encoded protein is CASSPRQMNTGELFF. The chain has TRBV3-1 and TRBJ2-2, with TRBD1 as a possible D gene (5 bases). The CDR3 has 15 amino acids. The V and J ends lost 4 bases and 1 base respectively, with 10 bases between them. CDR1 and CDR2 (germline): LGHDT, YNNKEL (reference sequence).